This TCR beta chain is drawn from a study of OX40 agonist ivuxolimab in advanced cancers. Overall study findings and caveats: Patients with a partial response at 0.1-3.0 mg/kg had among the lowest clonal expansion. More expanded clones were seen, on average, in CD8+ T cells than in CD4+. Expanded peripheral T cell antigen specificity was not determined.

The CDR3 length is 15 residues. V was shortened by 5 bases and J by 2 bases, with 16 bases between the two germline ends. Germline lookup yields CDR1 MDHEN and CDR2 SYDVKM. Produced via immunoSEQ multiplex PCR; TCRdb's table is partial and in-frame only. The sample carries 85,000 to 95,000 clones, 89% recorded once. To note about this clone: The antigen remains unidentified.

The sequence was obtained from an adult with an advanced solid tumor such as melanoma, head and neck, liver or kidney cancer. This sequence joins TRBV28 and TRBJ2-7; weak D call: TRBD1 (6 bases). This material consisted of CD4+ or CD8+ T cells sorted from blood, taken in a trial of the OX40 agonist ivuxolimab. The CDR3 is CASSLPQGPTYEQYF. In DNA, the CDR3 is TGTGCCAGCAGTCTACCACAGGGACCGACCTACGAGCAGTACTTC.